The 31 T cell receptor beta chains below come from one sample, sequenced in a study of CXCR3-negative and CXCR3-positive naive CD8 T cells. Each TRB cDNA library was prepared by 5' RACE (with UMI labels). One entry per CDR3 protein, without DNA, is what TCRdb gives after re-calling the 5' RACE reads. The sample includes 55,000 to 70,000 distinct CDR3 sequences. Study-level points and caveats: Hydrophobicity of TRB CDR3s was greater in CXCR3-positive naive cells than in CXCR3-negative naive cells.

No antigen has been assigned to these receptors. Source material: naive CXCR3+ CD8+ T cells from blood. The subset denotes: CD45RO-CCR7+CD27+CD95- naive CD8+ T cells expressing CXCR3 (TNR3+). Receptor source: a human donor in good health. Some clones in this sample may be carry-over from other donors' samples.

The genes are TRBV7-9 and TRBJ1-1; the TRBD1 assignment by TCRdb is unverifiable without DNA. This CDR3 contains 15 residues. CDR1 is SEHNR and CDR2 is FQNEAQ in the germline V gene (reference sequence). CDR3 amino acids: CASSFLTGKNTEAFF.

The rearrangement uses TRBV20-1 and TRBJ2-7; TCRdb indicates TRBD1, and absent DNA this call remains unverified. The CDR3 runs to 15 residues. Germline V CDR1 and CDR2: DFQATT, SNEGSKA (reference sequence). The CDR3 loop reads CSARPRTGRSYEQYF.

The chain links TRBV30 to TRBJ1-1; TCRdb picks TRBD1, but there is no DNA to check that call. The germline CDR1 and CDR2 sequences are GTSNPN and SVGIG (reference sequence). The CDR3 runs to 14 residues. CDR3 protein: CAWRRGREGTEAFF.

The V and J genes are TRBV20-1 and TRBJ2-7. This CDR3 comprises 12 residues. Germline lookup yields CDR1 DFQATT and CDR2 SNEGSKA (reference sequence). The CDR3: CSARERDYEQYF.

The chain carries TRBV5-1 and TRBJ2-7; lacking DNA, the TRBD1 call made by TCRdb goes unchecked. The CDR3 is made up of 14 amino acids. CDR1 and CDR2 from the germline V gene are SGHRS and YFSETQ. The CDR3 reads CASRGGQGSYEQYF.

The CDR3 reads CASSSPEGLQPQHF. The chain recombines TRBV28 with TRBJ1-5. Germline V gene sequence: CDR1 MDHEN, CDR2 SYDVKM. The CDR3 spans 14 residues.

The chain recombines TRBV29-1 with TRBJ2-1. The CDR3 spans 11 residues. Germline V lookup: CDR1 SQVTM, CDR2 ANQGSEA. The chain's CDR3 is CSVLEYNEQFF.

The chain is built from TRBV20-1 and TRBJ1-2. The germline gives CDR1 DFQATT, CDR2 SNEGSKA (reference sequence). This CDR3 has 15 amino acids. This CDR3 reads CSARGLAGINYGYTF.

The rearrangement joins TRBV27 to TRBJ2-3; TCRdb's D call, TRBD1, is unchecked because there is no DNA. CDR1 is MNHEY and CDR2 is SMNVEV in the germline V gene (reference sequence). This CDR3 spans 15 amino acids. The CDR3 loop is CASSTPGARTDTQYF.

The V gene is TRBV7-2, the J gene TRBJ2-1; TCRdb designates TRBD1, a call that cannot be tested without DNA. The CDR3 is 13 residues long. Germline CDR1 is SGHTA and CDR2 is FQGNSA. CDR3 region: CASRGASYNEQFF.

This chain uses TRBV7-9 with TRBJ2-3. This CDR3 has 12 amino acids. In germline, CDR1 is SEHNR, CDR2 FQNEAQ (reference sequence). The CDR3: CASSPTFDTQYF.

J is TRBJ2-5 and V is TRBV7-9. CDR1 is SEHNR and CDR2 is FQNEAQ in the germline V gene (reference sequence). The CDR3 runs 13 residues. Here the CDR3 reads CASSEGSQETQYF. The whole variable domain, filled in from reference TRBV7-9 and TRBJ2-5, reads DTGVSQNPRHKITKRGQNVTFRCDPISEHNRLYWYRQTLGQGPEFLTYFQNEAQLEKSRLLSDRFSAERPKGSFSTLEIQRTEQGDSAMYLCASSEGSQETQYFGPGTRLLVL.

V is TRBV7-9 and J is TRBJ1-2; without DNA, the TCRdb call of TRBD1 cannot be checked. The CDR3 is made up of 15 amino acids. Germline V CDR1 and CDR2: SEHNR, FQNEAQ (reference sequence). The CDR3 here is CASSLSGPVRYGHTF.

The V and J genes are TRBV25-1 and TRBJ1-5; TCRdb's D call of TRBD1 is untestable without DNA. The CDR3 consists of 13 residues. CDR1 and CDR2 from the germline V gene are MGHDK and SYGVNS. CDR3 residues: CASSGGGNQPQHF. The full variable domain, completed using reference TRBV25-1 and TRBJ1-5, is EADIYQTPRYLVIGTGKKITLECSQTMGHDKMYWYQQDPGMELHLIHYSYGVNSTEKGDLSSESTVSRIRTEHFPLTLESARPSHTSQYLCASSGGGNQPQHFGDGTRLSIL.

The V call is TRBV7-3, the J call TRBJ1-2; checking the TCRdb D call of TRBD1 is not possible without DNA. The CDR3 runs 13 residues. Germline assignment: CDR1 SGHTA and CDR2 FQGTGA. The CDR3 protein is CASSAAGANGYTF.

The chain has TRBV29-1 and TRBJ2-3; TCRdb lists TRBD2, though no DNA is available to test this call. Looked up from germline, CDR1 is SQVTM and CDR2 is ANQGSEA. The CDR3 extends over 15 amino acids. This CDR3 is CSVEVRATSTDTQYF.

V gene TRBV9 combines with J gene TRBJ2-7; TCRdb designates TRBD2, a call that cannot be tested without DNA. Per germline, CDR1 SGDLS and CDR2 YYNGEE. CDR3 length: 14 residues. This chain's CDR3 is CASGSGGTSYEQYF. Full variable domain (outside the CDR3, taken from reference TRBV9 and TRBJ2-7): DSGVTQTPKHLITATGQRVTLRCSPRSGDLSVYWYQQSLDQGLQFLIQYYNGEERAKGNILERFSAQQFPDLHSELNLSSLELGDSALYFCASGSGGTSYEQYFGPGTRLTVT.

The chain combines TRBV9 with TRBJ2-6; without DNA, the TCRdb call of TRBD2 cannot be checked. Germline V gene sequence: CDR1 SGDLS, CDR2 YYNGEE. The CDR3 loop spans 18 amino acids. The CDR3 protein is CASSPLGGGSSGANVLTF.

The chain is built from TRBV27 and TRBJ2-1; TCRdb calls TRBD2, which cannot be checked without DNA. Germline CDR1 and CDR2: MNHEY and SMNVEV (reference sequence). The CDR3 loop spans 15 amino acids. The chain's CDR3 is CASSLLLAGGWEQFF.

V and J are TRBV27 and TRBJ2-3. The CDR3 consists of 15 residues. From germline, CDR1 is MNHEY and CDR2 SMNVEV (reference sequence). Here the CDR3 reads CASSFGLLSTDTQYF.

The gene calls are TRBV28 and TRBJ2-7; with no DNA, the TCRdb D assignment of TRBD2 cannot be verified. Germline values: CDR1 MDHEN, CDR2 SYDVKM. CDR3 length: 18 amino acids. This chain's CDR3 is CASSLPQGKYRALYEQYF. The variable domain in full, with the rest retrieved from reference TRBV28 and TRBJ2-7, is DVKVTQSSRYLVKRTGEKVFLECVQDMDHENMFWYRQDPGLGLRLIYFSYDVKMKEKGDIPEGYSVSREKKERFSLILESASTNQTSMYLCASSLPQGKYRALYEQYFGPGTRLTVT.

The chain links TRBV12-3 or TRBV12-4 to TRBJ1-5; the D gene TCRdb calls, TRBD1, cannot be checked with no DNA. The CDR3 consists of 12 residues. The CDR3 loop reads CASSPGDQPQHF.

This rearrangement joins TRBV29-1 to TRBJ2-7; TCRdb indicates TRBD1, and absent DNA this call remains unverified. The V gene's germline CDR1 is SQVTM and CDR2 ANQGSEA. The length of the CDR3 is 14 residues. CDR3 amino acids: CSVTPPGQGTEQYF.

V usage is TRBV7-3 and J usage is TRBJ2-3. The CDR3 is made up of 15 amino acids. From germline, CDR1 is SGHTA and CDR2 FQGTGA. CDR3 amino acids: CASSLLSGGTDTQYF.

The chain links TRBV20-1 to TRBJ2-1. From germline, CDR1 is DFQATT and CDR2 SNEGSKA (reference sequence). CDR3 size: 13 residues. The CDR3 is CSARASAYNEQFF.

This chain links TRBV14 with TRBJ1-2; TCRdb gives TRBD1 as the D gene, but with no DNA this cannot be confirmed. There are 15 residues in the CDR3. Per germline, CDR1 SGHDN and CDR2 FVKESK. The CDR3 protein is CASSSAMGTGRGYTF. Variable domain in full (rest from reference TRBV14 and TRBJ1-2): EAGVTQFPSHSVIEKGQTVTLRCDPISGHDNLYWYRRVMGKEIKFLLHFVKESKQDESGMPNNRFLAERTGGTYSTLKVQPAELEDSGVYFCASSSAMGTGRGYTFGSGTRLTVV.

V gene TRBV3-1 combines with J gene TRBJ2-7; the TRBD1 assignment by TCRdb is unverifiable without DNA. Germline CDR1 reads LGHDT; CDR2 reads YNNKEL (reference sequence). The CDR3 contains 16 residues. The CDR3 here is CASSPQPTGMGYEQNF.

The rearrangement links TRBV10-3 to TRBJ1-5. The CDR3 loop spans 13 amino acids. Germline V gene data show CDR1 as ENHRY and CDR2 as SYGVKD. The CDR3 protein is CAISDSSNQPQHF.

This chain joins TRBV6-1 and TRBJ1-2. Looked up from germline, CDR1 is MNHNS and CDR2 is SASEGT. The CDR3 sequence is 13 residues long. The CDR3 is CASTITYSDGYTF.

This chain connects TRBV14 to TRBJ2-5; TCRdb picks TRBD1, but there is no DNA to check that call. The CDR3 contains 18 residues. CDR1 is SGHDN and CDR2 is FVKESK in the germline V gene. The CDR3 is CASSQQRGPNLIQETQYF. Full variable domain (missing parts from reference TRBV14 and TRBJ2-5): EAGVTQFPSHSVIEKGQTVTLRCDPISGHDNLYWYRRVMGKEIKFLLHFVKESKQDESGMPNNRFLAERTGGTYSTLKVQPAELEDSGVYFCASSQQRGPNLIQETQYFGPGTRLLVL.

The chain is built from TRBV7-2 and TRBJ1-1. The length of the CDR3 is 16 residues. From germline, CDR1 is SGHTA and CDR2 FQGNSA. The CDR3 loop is CASSLERSSGNTEAFF.